Listed below are T cell receptor beta chains from one sample, sequenced in a study of Ad26.COV2.S vaccination and SARS-CoV-2 variants. The assay was immunoSEQ multiplex PCR, and TCRdb's table has in-frame clones only and misses some. The data contain some 39,000 clones, roughly 84% of them singletons. The input for sequencing was peripheral blood, taken after recovery from COVID-19. These receptors were obtained from a human donor who had recovered from COVID-19. The CDR3 runs from the conserved cysteine through the conserved F or W. A D gene is named only where the DNA matches it firmly. Only part of the rows carry a size: once, few, many, or a class if the clone is expanded.

d_gene,v_gene,j_gene,abundance,CDR3aa,CDR3nt
.,TRBV10-3,TRBJ1-4,.,CAISERGHNEKLFF,TGTGCCATCAGTGAACGGGGCCATAATGAAAAACTGTTTTTT
TRBD2,TRBV6-5,TRBJ2-3,.,CASGIGGGAADTQYF,TGTGCCAGCGGGATTGGCGGGGGGGCCGCAGATACGCAGTATTTT
.,TRBV18,TRBJ1-2,.,CASSPPGELTNYGYTF,TGTGCCAGCTCACCACCGGGGGAACTTACTAACTATGGCTACACCTTC
TRBD1,TRBV28,TRBJ2-1,few,CASSARGTGIFF,TGTGCCAGCAGCGCCCGCGGGACAGGGATATTCTTC
.,TRBV27,TRBJ1-5,.,CASSLEGIGNQPQHF,TGTGCCAGCAGTCTTGAAGGGATTGGGAATCAGCCCCAGCATTTT
.,TRBV11-2,TRBJ2-7,.,CASSLAGFYEQYF,TGTGCCAGCAGCTTAGCTGGGTTCTACGAGCAGTACTTC
.,TRBV14,TRBJ1-1,.,CASSQLKSPENTEAFF,TGTGCCAGCAGCCAATTAAAAAGCCCTGAGAACACTGAAGCTTTCTTT
TRBD2,TRBV10-1,TRBJ2-3,.,CASSGLAGGGSDTQYF,TGCGCCAGCAGTGGACTAGCGGGGGGTGGATCAGATACGCAGTATTTT
.,TRBV27,TRBJ2-3,.,CASSPSSNTQYF,TGTGCCAGCAGTCCCTCATCTAATACGCAGTATTTT
.,TRBV7-2,TRBJ2-5,.,CASSLEWGFQETQYF,TGTGCCAGCAGCTTAGAATGGGGGTTCCAAGAGACCCAGTACTTC
TRBD2,TRBV24-1,TRBJ2-3,.,CATSDPGTSPDTQYF,TGTGCCACCAGTGACCCCGGGACTAGCCCTGATACGCAGTATTTT
.,TRBV7-2,TRBJ1-1,.,CASSLGTGKADAFF,TGTGCCAGCAGCTTAGGAACCGGGAAGGCGGATGCTTTCTTT
.,TRBV6-2/TRBV6-3,TRBJ2-2,.,CASSHFNTGELFF,TGTGCCAGCAGTCATTTTAACACCGGGGAGCTGTTTTTT
TRBD2,TRBV24-1,TRBJ2-7,once,CATSATSGRNEQYF,TGTGCCACCAGTGCCACTAGCGGGAGGAACGAGCAGTACTTC
.,TRBV28,TRBJ1-6,.,CASSLSRGGSPLHF,TGTGCCAGCAGTTTATCCAGGGGAGGCTCACCCCTCCACTTT
.,TRBV5-1,TRBJ2-1,.,CASSILQGGNSYNEQFF,TGCGCCAGCAGCATCCTACAGGGCGGGAACTCCTACAATGAGCAGTTCTTC
.,TRBV12-3/TRBV12-4,TRBJ2-3,.,CASSQGPDTQYF,TGTGCCAGCAGTCAGGGGCCAGATACGCAGTATTTT
.,TRBV29-1,TRBJ1-2,.,CSVEAGSDGYTF,TGCAGCGTTGAGGCCGGGTCGGATGGCTACACCTTC
TRBD1,TRBV24-1,TRBJ1-5,few,CAAGGRGNSNQPQHF,TGTGCCGCAGGGGGACGGGGAAATAGCAATCAGCCCCAGCATTTT
.,TRBV19,TRBJ1-3,.,CASSMIGLRTDAGNTIYF,TGTGCCAGTAGTATGATAGGTCTAAGGACGGACGCTGGAAACACCATATATTTT
.,TRBV2,TRBJ2-3,once,CATSSSSGTSTDTQYF,TGTGCCACCAGCAGTTCCAGCGGAACTAGCACAGATACGCAGTATTTT
.,TRBV10-1,TRBJ2-7,.,CASSGLGPSGQYF,TGCGCCAGCAGTGGACTAGGCCCGTCCGGGCAGTACTTC
.,TRBV13,TRBJ1-6,few,CASSIDGGGGNSPLHF,TGTGCCAGCAGCATCGATGGGGGAGGTGGCAATTCACCCCTCCACTTT
.,TRBV10-3,TRBJ1-2,.,CAISESSSQGGYTF,TGTGCCATCAGTGAGTCATCATCACAAGGTGGCTACACCTTC
TRBD1,TRBV27,TRBJ1-4,.,CASSFLGQGASPRQEKLFF,TGTGCCAGCAGTTTCCTGGGACAGGGGGCTTCCCCCCGCCAGGAAAAACTGTTTTTT
TRBD2,TRBV5-1,TRBJ2-1,.,CASSPRTSGSGNEQFF,TGCGCCAGCAGCCCCCGGACTAGCGGGAGTGGAAATGAGCAGTTCTTC
.,TRBV7-6,TRBJ1-1,.,CASSLGGGVGAFF,TGTGCCAGCAGCTTAGGGGGTGGGGTTGGAGCTTTCTTT
TRBD2,TRBV5-4,TRBJ2-1,few,CASSLRGGYYNEQFF,TGTGCCAGCAGCTTGCGGGGGGGGTATTACAATGAGCAGTTCTTC
.,TRBV27,TRBJ2-2,.,CASSLLWGSNTGELFF,TGTGCCAGCAGTTTACTTTGGGGTTCGAACACCGGGGAGCTGTTTTTT
.,TRBV5-1,TRBJ1-2,.,CASQPTPQDYGYTF,TGCGCCAGCCAACCGACCCCCCAAGACTATGGCTACACCTTC
TRBD1,TRBV10-3,TRBJ2-6,.,CAIRDRSSGANVLTF,TGTGCCATCAGGGACAGGAGCTCTGGGGCCAACGTCCTGACTTTC
TRBD1,TRBV10-3,TRBJ1-1,.,CAITPGQAKNTEAFF,TGTGCCATCACCCCAGGACAGGCGAAGAACACTGAAGCTTTCTTT
.,TRBV19,TRBJ2-2,.,CASTKGVGELFF,TGTGCCAGTACCAAGGGGGTTGGGGAGCTGTTTTTT
.,TRBV3-1/TRBV3-2,TRBJ1-1,.,CASSQDAQMNTEAFF,TGTGCCAGCAGCCAAGACGCACAGATGAACACTGAAGCTTTCTTT
.,TRBV12-5,TRBJ1-2,.,CASGLGGQGYTF,TGTGCTAGTGGTTTGGGAGGACAGGGCTACACCTTC
.,TRBV12-3/TRBV12-4,TRBJ1-1,.,CASSFGGVPEAFF,TGTGCCAGCAGTTTCGGCGGGGTTCCTGAAGCTTTCTTT
TRBD2,TRBV6-2/TRBV6-3,TRBJ2-1,.,CASSYLELAGVGEQFF,TGTGCCAGCAGTTACCTCGAGCTAGCGGGAGTGGGTGAGCAGTTCTTC